This is a list of T cell receptor beta chains from one sample in a study of cytomegalovirus exposure and HLA in healthy donors. Profiled with immunoSEQ multiplex PCR; TCRdb holds only in-frame clones, not every one. The table shows about 150,000 clones, with around 84% occurring only once. The sequenced sample consisted of PBMCs. Source of these receptors: a man in his late teens or twenties in good health and CMV-seronegative. Each CDR3 is given with its conserved first and last residue. Fields, in order: clone size, D gene, V gene, J gene, CDR3 protein, CDR3 DNA. D genes are given only for firm matches. Only part of the rows carry a size: once, few, many, or a class if the clone is expanded.

once	TRBD1	TRBV28	TRBJ2-3	CASRQQGMDTQYF	TGTGCCAGCAGACAACAGGGGATGGATACGCAGTATTTT
.	.	TRBV7-9	TRBJ2-7	CASSAPGEQYF	TGTGCCAGCAGCGCACCCGGCGAGCAGTACTTC
.	TRBD2	TRBV27	TRBJ2-7	CASSMRTRGYEQYF	TGTGCCAGCAGTATGAGGACTAGGGGCTACGAGCAGTACTTC
.	TRBD2	TRBV5-1	TRBJ2-3	CASSPTGLGDTQYF	TGCGCCAGCAGCCCCACAGGACTAGGGGATACGCAGTATTTT
.	.	TRBV4-3	TRBJ2-2	CASSQDNRLYTGELFF	TGCGCCAGCAGCCAAGATAACAGATTGTACACCGGGGAGCTGTTTTTT
few	TRBD2	TRBV7-9	TRBJ2-1	CSSSPPPGLADYNEQFF	TGTTCCAGCAGCCCGCCTCCGGGACTAGCGGATTACAATGAGCAGTTCTTC
few	.	TRBV28	TRBJ2-5	CASSLRGRGETQYF	TGTGCCAGCAGTTTACGAGGGAGGGGGGAGACCCAGTACTTC
.	TRBD1	TRBV5-1	TRBJ1-2	CASSLAGQGVLGGYTF	TGCGCCAGCAGCTTGGCGGGACAGGGGGTTCTAGGTGGCTACACCTTC
.	.	TRBV7-9	TRBJ2-1	CASTSTRLVRNEQFF	TGTGCCAGCACCTCAACCCGCCTAGTCCGGAATGAGCAGTTCTTC
few	TRBD2	TRBV19	TRBJ2-1	CASSRAGTSAGDTYNEQFF	TGTGCCAGTAGTAGGGCCGGGACTAGCGCCGGAGACACCTACAATGAGCAGTTCTTC
.	TRBD2	TRBV5-1	TRBJ2-7	CASSLVAGVYEQYF	TGCGCCAGCAGCTTGGTAGCGGGAGTCTACGAGCAGTACTTC